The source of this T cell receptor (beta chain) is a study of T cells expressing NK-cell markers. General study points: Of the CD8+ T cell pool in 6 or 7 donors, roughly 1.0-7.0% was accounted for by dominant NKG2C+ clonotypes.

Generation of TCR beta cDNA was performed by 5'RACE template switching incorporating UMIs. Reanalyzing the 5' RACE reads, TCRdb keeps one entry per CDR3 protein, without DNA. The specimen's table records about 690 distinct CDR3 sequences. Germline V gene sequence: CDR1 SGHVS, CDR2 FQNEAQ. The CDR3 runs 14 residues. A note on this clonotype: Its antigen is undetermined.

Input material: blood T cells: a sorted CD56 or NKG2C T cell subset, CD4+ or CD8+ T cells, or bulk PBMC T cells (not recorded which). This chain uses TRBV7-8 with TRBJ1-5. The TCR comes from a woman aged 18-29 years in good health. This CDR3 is CASSLFHQSEPQHF.